A selection of T cell receptor beta chains follows, all from one sample in a study of T cell changes during pregnancy in multiple sclerosis. Produced via immunoSEQ multiplex PCR; TCRdb's table is partial and in-frame only. The sample records 45,000 to 60,000 clones, around nine tenths being singletons. Source: CD8+ T cells from peripheral blood mononuclear cells, taken before pregnancy. Receptor source: a female donor with multiple sclerosis, enrolled in a pregnancy study. Both conserved end residues are part of each CDR3.

cdr3_length	v_call	j_call	cdr3_aa
22	TRBV27	TRBJ2-2	CASSLLGTSGGHPASNTGELFF
14	TRBV9	TRBJ2-3	CASSEAESTDTQYF
15	TRBV7-6	TRBJ2-7	CASSFRDRPSGEQYF
14	TRBV6-6	TRBJ2-7	CASRYSGSIYEQYF
10	TRBV20-1	TRBJ1-2	CSARDNGYTF
11	TRBV2	TRBJ1-1	CASPGNTEAFF
14	TRBV7-6	TRBJ2-1	CASSLEASGDEQFF
14	TRBV2	TRBJ2-3	CASTGQKATDTQYF
13	TRBV7-9	TRBJ1-1	CASSFGGGAEAFF
19	TRBV7-6	TRBJ2-2	CASSLVRQARYGAGGELFF
12	TRBV30	TRBJ1-6	CAWIGGASPLHF
14	TRBV6-5	TRBJ1-5	CASSFGQGAQPQHF
14	TRBV7-2	TRBJ2-7	CASRGADLSYEQYF
14	TRBV5-8	TRBJ2-3	CASSPRSITDTQYF
13	TRBV23-1	TRBJ1-1	CASSQLTGWFAFF
14	TRBV13	TRBJ1-1	CASRPGTGNTEAFF
13	TRBV9	TRBJ2-2	CASLHTGTGELFF
15	TRBV25-1	TRBJ1-4	CASSDGMVTNEKLFF
14	TRBV10-3	TRBJ2-3	CAISESRAGDTQYF
15	TRBV28	TRBJ1-2	CASSFGTGHNYGYTF
11	TRBV7-6	TRBJ1-1	CASSPGTEAFF
13	TRBV30	TRBJ2-7	CAWSIGGAYEQYF
14	TRBV6-6	TRBJ2-2	CASSPQGYTGELFF
17	TRBV11-1	TRBJ2-3	CASSLESGPRQGHTQYF
15	TRBV6-5	TRBJ2-7	CASSYSPGFYYEQYF
18	TRBV14	TRBJ1-4	CASSSRTGIGVTNEKLFF
18	TRBV7-9	TRBJ2-5	CASSPPGLGRPFQETQYF
17	TRBV9	TRBJ1-6	CASSGGTVAGYNSPLHF
15	TRBV7-2	TRBJ2-7	CASSALTGTNYEQYF
14	TRBV9	TRBJ1-2	CASSPTGGGYGYTF
16	TRBV7-9	TRBJ1-4	CASSKQGAGTNEKLFF
14	TRBV6-6	TRBJ2-5	CASSWTVRQETQYF
15	TRBV6-1	TRBJ2-5	CASSSNIGSGETQYF
16	TRBV7-9	TRBJ2-7	CASSLGWAGPTYEQYF
17	TRBV25-1	TRBJ2-1	CASSDPEKRGGFDEQFF
15	TRBV6-6	TRBJ2-7	CASRPPGQGSYEQYF
17	TRBV5-4	TRBJ2-5	CASSLEFQGLRSETQYF
14	TRBV9	TRBJ2-1	CASSHGGSYNEQFF
13	TRBV7-2	TRBJ1-2	CASSDRGRDGYTF
13	TRBV30	TRBJ2-5	CAWGGLNQETQYF
12	TRBV7-9	TRBJ1-1	CASSLDRTEAFF
15	TRBV13	TRBJ1-1	CASSLAPGGNTEAFF
14	TRBV21-1	TRBJ2-2	CASSNCGETGELFF
13	TRBV9	TRBJ1-4	CASSYRGGEKLFF
15	TRBV6-1	TRBJ1-2	CASSEAGQGNYGYTF
13	TRBV9	TRBJ2-3	CASSATSTDTQYF
12	TRBV9	TRBJ2-3	CASSPTGDTQYF
12	TRBV21-1	TRBJ2-4	CASSKEKDSQYF
14	TRBV7-9	TRBJ2-7	CASSPWGQSYEQYF
12	TRBV19	TRBJ1-1	CASSPGYTEAFF
15	TRBV27	TRBJ1-1	CASSLSQGRSTEAFF
14	TRBV7-7	TRBJ2-5	CASSQGASRETQYF
15	TRBV4-3	TRBJ1-4	CASSQDRGTNEKLFF
15	TRBV7-3	TRBJ2-3	CASSLIPGGTDTQYF
14	TRBV11-2	TRBJ1-5	CASSIQGSRQPQHF
15	TRBV5-6	TRBJ1-4	CASTERQGSNEKLFF
15	TRBV15	TRBJ2-7	CATSRDLSLTAEQYF